The 16 T cell receptor beta chains below come from one sample, sequenced in a study of blood T cell repertoires in COVID-19. Some clones are missing from TCRdb's copy, which holds only in-frame ones; the method was immunoSEQ multiplex PCR. The data show roughly 150,000 clones, approximately 85% seen once. The sequenced sample consisted of peripheral blood. The receptors derive from an elderly man with COVID-19, enrolled during active disease.

The rearrangement uses TRBV5-1 and TRBJ2-5, with 7 bases aligning to TRBD1. After removal of 4 bases from V and 0 bases from J, the junction contained 3 bases not matched to a gene. The CDR3 extends over 14 amino acids. Germline CDR1 is SGHRS and CDR2 is YFSETQ. CDR3 in DNA: TGCGCCAGCAGCCAGACAGGGTACCAAGAGACCCAGTACTTC. As protein: CASSQTGYQETQYF.

To note about this clone: The same CDR3 also results from other DNA sequences found in this sample. The genes are TRBV9 and TRBJ1-2; 8 bases match TRBD1. Germline trimming cut 4 bases from V and 6 bases from J; bases unmatched to any gene: 5. The CDR3 consists of 13 residues. The germline CDR1 and CDR2 sequences are SGDLS and YYNGEE. The CDR3 loop is CASSPGQGDGYTF. The CDR3 DNA is TGTGCCAGCAGCCCTGGACAGGGAGATGGCTACACCTTC.

The chain employs TRBV4-1 and TRBJ1-3; D possibly corresponds to TRBD1 (6 bases). The V gene lost 0 bases and the J gene lost 0 bases, with 12 bases spanning the gap. Germline CDR1 is MGHRA and CDR2 is YSYEKL. The CDR3 is 17 residues long. CDR3 bases: TGCGCCAGCAGCCAAGAAGGGGGGGGGATCTCTGGAAACACCATATATTTT. This codes for CASSQEGGGISGNTIYF.

V is TRBV3-1 (or the pseudogene TRBV3-2) and J is TRBJ1-1; D is perhaps TRBD1 (6 bases). Germline V gene sequence: CDR1 LGHDT, CDR2 YNNKEL (reference sequence). This CDR3 comprises 13 residues. The V end was cut by 3 bases, the J end by 8 bases, with 13 bases between. CDR3 in amino acids: CASSHRGDMEAFF. The CDR3 region has the DNA TGTGCCAGCAGCCACCGGGGGGACATGGAAGCTTTCTTT.

The chain couples TRBV7-6 to TRBJ1-5, with D unclear. The length of the CDR3 is 13 residues. Germline CDR1 reads SGHVS; CDR2 reads FNYEAQ. With 5 bases removed from V and 5 bases from J, the gap between germline ends came to 10 bases. CDR3 in amino acids: CASSPSEDQPQHF. DNA for the CDR3: TGTGCCAGCAGCCCGTCCGAGGATCAGCCCCAGCATTTT.

The J gene is TRBJ2-5, the V gene TRBV28, with D unclear. Per germline, CDR1 MDHEN and CDR2 SYDVKM. The CDR3 spans 11 residues. V lost 6 bases, J lost 4 bases, and 6 bases lay in between. The CDR3 DNA sequence: TGTGCCAGCAGCCCCGGAGAGACCCAGTACTTC. It specifies CASSPGETQYF.

The chain uses TRBV10-1 and TRBJ1-2; tentatively, D is TRBD1 (5 bases). The CDR3 has 14 amino acids. Deletions cut 2 bases from V and 4 bases from J, with 11 bases between. Per the germline V gene, CDR1 is WNHNN and CDR2 is SYGVQD (reference sequence). The CDR3 here is CASSENTGSYGYTF. CDR3 sequence (DNA): TGCGCCAGCAGTGAGAACACAGGCAGCTATGGCTACACCTTC.

The CDR3 DNA reads TGTGCCAGCAGTGCGGCCGGGACAGGGGTCGGGTTTAACACCGGGGAGCTGTTTTTT. As protein: CASSAAGTGVGFNTGELFF. The rearrangement uses TRBV28 and TRBJ2-2; 10 bases fit TRBD1. The CDR3 has 19 amino acids. The ends lost 5 bases at V and 2 bases at J; junction bases unmatched: 14. Germline V gene lookup returns CDR1 MDHEN and CDR2 SYDVKM.

The chain carries TRBV18 and TRBJ2-5, with a tentative D call TRBD1 (6 bases). CDR3 length equals 14 residues. Germline CDR1 and CDR2: KGHSH and LQKENI. Trimming shortened V by 6 bases and J by 3 bases, and 14 bases separated the two germline ends. The CDR3 region has the DNA TGTGCCAGCTCTCCCGGGACACAAAAAGAGACCCAGTACTTC. Protein product: CASSPGTQKETQYF.

The rearrangement links TRBV5-1 to TRBJ1-1; tentative D call: TRBD1 (6 bases). There are 13 residues in the CDR3. Trimming stripped 4 bases from V and 4 bases from J, with 11 bases between. Germline lookup yields CDR1 SGHRS and CDR2 YFSETQ. The CDR3 bases are TGCGCCAGCAGCCCAGGGACATTCACTGAAGCTTTCTTT. Translating it yields CASSPGTFTEAFF.

The gene calls are TRBV7-9 and TRBJ1-1, with D possibly being TRBD1 (6 bases). Germline V CDR1 and CDR2: SEHNR, FQNEAQ (reference sequence). V was clipped by 3 bases and J by 4 bases, with 9 bases between them. The CDR3 sequence is 13 residues long. The CDR3 region has the DNA TGTGCCAGCAGCTTGGCAGGGGTCACTGAAGCTTTCTTT. Encoded protein: CASSLAGVTEAFF. Full variable domain (outside the CDR3, taken from reference TRBV7-9 and TRBJ1-1): DTGVSQNPRHKITKRGQNVTFRCDPISEHNRLYWYRQTLGQGPEFLTYFQNEAQLEKSRLLSDRFSAERPKGSFSTLEIQRTEQGDSAMYLCASSLAGVTEAFFGQGTRLTVV.

The chain links TRBV2 to TRBJ1-2; D ambiguous. The CDR3 covers 12 residues. Germline CDR1 reads SNHLY; CDR2 reads FYNNEI. Trimming pared 7 bases from V and 3 bases from J, leaving 9 bases between. As DNA, the CDR3 is TGTGCCAGCAATACGGGAGACTATGGCTACACCTTC. Translated, it gives CASNTGDYGYTF.

V is TRBV5-6 and J is TRBJ1-2, with no clear D. Trimming took off 0 bases at V and 8 bases at J, with 11 bases between the two ends. The CDR3 has 13 residues. Germline V gene data show CDR1 as SGHDT and CDR2 as YYEEEE. CDR3 region: CASSLGLTGGYTF. The CDR3 bases are TGTGCCAGCAGCTTGGGTTTGACGGGGGGCTACACCTTC.

The J gene is TRBJ1-2, the V gene TRBV12-5; D is unclear. Germline values: CDR1 LGHNT, CDR2 FRNRAP. V lost 5 bases and J lost 2, with 6 bases in between. The CDR3 covers 12 residues. CDR3 nucleotides: TGTGCTAGTGGTCAATCCAACTATGGCTACACCTTC. Amino acid sequence: CASGQSNYGYTF.

V is TRBV6-5 and J is TRBJ1-2, with a possible D match to TRBD1 (6 bases). This CDR3 spans 13 amino acids. Per germline, CDR1 MNHEY and CDR2 SVGAGI. V dropped 7 bases and J dropped 8 bases, with 17 bases sitting between them. CDR3 nucleotides: TGTGCCAGCACCACCAGCACAGGGTCAGGCTACACCTTC. It is translated as CASTTSTGSGYTF.

This chain connects TRBV7-2 to TRBJ2-2; D unresolved. Trimming stripped 5 bases from V and 8 bases from J, with 15 bases between. Germline V gene data show CDR1 as SGHTA and CDR2 as FQGNSA. This CDR3 region has 14 residues. The CDR3 loop reads CASSPTLFGGELFF. The CDR3 nucleotides read TGTGCCAGCAGCCCAACGTTATTCGGGGGGGAGCTGTTTTTT.